This TCR beta chain was identified during a study of cytomegalovirus exposure and HLA in healthy donors. General study results and limits: With DRB1 most and HLA-C fewest, TCR association rates differed between HLA loci in a later analysis. Per published reports, the classifier diagnosed cytomegalovirus status with high specificity and sensitivity. Some V segments could not be told apart, so they were left out, TRBV6-2 and TRBV6-3 among them.

The PCR had 60 Vbeta and 13 Jbeta primers. In the original workflow: In a later analysis, 79 million or so unique TCR beta chains included roughly 11 million shared by two or more donors. Method: immunoSEQ multiplex PCR; TCRdb's copy keeps in-frame clones and lacks some. The DNA was the basis for D and trimming; V, J and clone size are from that table. This table holds roughly 100,000 clones, approximately 82% found once. This clone was picked up a small number of times. Its antigen remains unidentified. Germline V gene lookup returns CDR1 KGHSY and CDR2 FQNENV. Trimming left V 3 bases short and J 8 bases short, with 7 bases between. The CDR3 has 11 amino acids.

The sequencing input was PBMCs. V and J are TRBV16 and TRBJ1-2, with unresolved D. The sequence came from a man in his forties in good health and CMV-seronegative. CDR3 in amino acids: CASSQPGGYTF. Written as DNA, the CDR3 is TGTGCCAGCAGCCAGCCAGGCGGCTACACCTTC.